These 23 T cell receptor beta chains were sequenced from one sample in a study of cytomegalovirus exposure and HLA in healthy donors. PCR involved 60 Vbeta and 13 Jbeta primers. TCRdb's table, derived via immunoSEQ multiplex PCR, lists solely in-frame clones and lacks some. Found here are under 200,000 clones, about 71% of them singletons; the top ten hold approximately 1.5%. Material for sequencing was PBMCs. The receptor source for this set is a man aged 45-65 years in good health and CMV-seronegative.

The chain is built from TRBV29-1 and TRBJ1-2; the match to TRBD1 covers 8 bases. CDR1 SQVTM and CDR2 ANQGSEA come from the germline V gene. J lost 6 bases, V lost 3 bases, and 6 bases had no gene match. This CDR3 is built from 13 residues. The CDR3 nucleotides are TGCAGCGTTGAGCAGGGGGCGCATCATGGCTACACCTTC. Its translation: CSVEQGAHHGYTF.

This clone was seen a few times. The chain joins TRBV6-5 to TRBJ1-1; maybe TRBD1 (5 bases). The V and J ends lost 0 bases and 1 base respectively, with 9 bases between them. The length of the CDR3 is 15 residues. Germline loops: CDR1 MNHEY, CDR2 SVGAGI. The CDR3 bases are TGTGCCAGCAGTTACTCGAGGACACCGAACACTGAAGCTTTCTTT. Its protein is CASSYSRTPNTEAFF.

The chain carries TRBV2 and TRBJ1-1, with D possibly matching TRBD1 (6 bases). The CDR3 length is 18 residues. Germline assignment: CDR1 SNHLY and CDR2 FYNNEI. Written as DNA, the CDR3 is TGTACCACTGCGACGAGGGGGAAGTTAAGTAGGGTGAACACTGAAGCTTTCTTT. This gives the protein CTTATRGKLSRVNTEAFF.

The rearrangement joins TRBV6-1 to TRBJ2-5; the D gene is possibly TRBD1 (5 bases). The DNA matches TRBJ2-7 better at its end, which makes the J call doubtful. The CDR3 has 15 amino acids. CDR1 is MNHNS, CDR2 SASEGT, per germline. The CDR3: CASSEAQGAAYEQYF. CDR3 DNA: TGTGCCAGCAGTGAAGCTCAAGGGGCGGCCTACGAGCAGTACTTC.

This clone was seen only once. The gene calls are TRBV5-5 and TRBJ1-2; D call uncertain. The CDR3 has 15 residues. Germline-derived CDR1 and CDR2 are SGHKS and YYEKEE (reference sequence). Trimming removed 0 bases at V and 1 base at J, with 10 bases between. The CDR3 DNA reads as TGTGCCAGCAGCTTGGCCCTCGGGAGTAACTATGGCTACACCTTC. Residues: CASSLALGSNYGYTF.

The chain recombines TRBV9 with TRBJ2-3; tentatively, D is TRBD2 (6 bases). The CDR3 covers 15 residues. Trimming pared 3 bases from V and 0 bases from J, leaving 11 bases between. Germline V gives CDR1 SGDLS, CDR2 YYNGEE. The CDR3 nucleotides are TGTGCCAGCAGCGAGGCGGGGACTAGCACAGATACGCAGTATTTT. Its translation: CASSEAGTSTDTQYF.

The CDR3 is CASSATGLLFPSGNTIYF. The CDR3 DNA reads as TGTGCCAGCAGCGCGACAGGTCTCCTTTTCCCCTCTGGAAACACCATATATTTT. The chain joins TRBV9 to TRBJ1-3; D possibly corresponds to TRBD1 (6 bases). This CDR3 has 18 amino acids. Deletions cut 3 bases from V and 0 bases from J, with 19 bases between. Looked up from germline, CDR1 is SGDLS and CDR2 is YYNGEE.

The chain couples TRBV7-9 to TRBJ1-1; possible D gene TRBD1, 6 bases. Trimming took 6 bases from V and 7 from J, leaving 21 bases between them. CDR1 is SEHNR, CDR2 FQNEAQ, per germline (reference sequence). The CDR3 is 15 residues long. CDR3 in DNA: TGTGCCAGCAGTTCCAGGGCAGGGGTGATTAGTGAAGCTTTCTTT. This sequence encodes CASSSRAGVISEAFF. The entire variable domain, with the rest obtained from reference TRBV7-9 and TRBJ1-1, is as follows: DTGVSQNPRHKITKRGQNVTFRCDPISEHNRLYWYRQTLGQGPEFLTYFQNEAQLEKSRLLSDRFSAERPKGSFSTLEIQRTEQGDSAMYLCASSSRAGVISEAFFGQGTRLTVV.

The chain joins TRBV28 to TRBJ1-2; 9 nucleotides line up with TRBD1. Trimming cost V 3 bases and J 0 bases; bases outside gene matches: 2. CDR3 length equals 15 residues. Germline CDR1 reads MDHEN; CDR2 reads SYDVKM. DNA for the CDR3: TGTGCCAGCAGTTTGGGACAGGGCGCTAACTATGGCTACACCTTC. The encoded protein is CASSLGQGANYGYTF.

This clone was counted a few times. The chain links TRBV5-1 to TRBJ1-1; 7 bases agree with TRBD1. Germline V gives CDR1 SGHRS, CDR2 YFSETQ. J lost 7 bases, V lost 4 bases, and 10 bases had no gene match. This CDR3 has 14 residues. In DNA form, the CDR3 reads TGCGCCAGCAGCATAAGCGGACAGGTAATTGAAGCTTTCTTT. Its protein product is CASSISGQVIEAFF.

The chain's CDR3 is CASSSGTGIVEAFF. In DNA form, the CDR3 reads TGTGCCAGCAGCTCCGGGACAGGGATCGTTGAAGCTTTCTTT. The V gene is TRBV13, the J gene TRBJ1-1; 9 bases match TRBD1. The germline gives CDR1 PRHDT, CDR2 FYEKMQ (reference sequence). The CDR3 has 14 amino acids. The V and J ends lost 4 bases and 7 bases, in that order; junction bases with no gene match: 7.

The CDR3 protein is CAISEEQGANQPQHF. In DNA, the CDR3 is TGTGCCATCAGTGAGGAACAGGGGGCCAATCAGCCCCAGCATTTT. The chain employs TRBV10-3 and TRBJ1-5, with TRBD1 identical over 9 bases. Germline lookup yields CDR1 ENHRY and CDR2 SYGVKD. The trim removed 2 bases at V and 3 bases at J, leaving 2 bases unmatched. This CDR3 is built from 15 residues.

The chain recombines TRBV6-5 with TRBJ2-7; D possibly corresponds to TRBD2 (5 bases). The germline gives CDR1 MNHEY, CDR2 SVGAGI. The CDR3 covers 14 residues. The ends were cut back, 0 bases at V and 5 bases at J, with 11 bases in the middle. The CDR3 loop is CASSYSGLPDEQYF. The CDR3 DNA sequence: TGTGCCAGCAGTTACTCCGGACTTCCGGACGAGCAGTACTTC.

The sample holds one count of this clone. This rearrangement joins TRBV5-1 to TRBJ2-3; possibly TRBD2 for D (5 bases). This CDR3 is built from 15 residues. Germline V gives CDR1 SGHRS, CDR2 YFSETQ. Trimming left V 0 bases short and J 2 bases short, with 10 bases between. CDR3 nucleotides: TGCGCCAGCAGCTTGGCTGCGGGTTACACAGATACGCAGTATTTT. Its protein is CASSLAAGYTDTQYF.

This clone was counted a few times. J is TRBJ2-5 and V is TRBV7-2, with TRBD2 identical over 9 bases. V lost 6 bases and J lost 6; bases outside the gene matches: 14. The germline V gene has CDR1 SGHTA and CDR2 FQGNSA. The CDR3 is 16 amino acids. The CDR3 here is CASRPAGGGAAKTQYF. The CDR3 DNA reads TGTGCCAGCAGACCGGCCGGCGGGGGGGCGGCAAAGACCCAGTACTTC.

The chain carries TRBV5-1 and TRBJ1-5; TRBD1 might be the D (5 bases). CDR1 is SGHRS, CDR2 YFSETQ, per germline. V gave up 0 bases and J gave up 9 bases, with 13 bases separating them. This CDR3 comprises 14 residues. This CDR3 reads CASSLVAGRGPQHF. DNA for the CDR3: TGCGCCAGCAGCTTGGTGGCAGGAAGGGGGCCCCAGCATTTT.

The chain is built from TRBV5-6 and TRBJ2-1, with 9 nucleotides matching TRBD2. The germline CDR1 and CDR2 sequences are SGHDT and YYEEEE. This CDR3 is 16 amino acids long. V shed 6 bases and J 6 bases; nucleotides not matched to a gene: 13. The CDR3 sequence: CASNSRQRGVGNEQFF. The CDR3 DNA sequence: TGTGCCAGCAACTCGCGACAGCGGGGGGTGGGCAATGAGCAGTTCTTC.

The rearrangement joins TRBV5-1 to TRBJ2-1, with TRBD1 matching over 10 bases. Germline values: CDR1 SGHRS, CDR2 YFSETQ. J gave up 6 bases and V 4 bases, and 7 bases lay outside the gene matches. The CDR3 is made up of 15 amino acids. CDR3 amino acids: CASSPGQGPINEQFF. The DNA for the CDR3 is TGCGCCAGCAGCCCGGGACAGGGGCCCATCAATGAGCAGTTCTTC.

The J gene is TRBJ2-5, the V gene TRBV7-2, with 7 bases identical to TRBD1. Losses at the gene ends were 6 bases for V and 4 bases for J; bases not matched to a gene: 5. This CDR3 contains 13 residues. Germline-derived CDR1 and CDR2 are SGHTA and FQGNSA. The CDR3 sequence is CASRRQGSETQYF. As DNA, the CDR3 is TGTGCCAGCAGACGACAGGGATCAGAGACCCAGTACTTC.

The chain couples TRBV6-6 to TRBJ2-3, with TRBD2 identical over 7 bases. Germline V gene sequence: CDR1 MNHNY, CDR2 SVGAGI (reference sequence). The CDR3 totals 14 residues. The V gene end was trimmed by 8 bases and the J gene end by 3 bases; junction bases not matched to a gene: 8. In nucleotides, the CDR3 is TGTGCCAGCGTCCCGCGGGGAGGGACAGATACGCAGTATTTT. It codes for CASVPRGGTDTQYF.

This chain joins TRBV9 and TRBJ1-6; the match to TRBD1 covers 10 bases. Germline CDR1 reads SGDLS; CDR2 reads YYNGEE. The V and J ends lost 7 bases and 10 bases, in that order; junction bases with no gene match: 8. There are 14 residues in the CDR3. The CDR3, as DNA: TGTGCCAGCGCCGGGACAGGGGCAAACTCACCCCTCCACTTT. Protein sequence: CASAGTGANSPLHF.

The CDR3 sequence is CASSESGTGSTYEQYF. In DNA form, the CDR3 reads TGTGCCAGCAGTGAGTCTGGGACAGGCTCCACCTACGAGCAGTACTTC. The V and J genes are TRBV28 and TRBJ2-7, with TRBD1 matching over 8 bases. The CDR3 extends over 16 amino acids. Losses at the gene ends were 5 bases for V and 2 bases for J; bases not matched to a gene: 11. Germline CDR1 and CDR2: MDHEN and SYDVKM.

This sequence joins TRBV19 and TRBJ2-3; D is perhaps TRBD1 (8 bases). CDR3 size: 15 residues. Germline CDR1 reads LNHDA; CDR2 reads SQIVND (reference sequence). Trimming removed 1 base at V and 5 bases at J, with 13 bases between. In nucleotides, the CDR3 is TGTGCCAGTAGTATAGGAACAGGGGGGGAAGATACGCAGTATTTT. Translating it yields CASSIGTGGEDTQYF.